Sequencing of this T cell receptor (beta chain) was carried out in a study of cytomegalovirus exposure and HLA in healthy donors. This PCR relied on a set of 60 Vbeta primers and 13 Jbeta primers. Some clones are missing from TCRdb's copy, which holds only in-frame ones; the method was immunoSEQ multiplex PCR. The sample records some 170,000 clones, over 75% being singletons. Study-level results: Both high specificity and high sensitivity reportedly marked the classifier's diagnosis of cytomegalovirus status.

CDR1 is SGHTA, CDR2 FQGTGA, per germline. Germline trimming cut 3 bases from V and 4 bases from J; bases unmatched to any gene: 4. This CDR3 has 16 amino acids. A remark on this clone: Antigen specificity is unknown.

The chain carries TRBV7-3 and TRBJ2-1; 12 bases fit TRBD2. Sequencing was carried out using PBMCs. The origin of this receptor is a man in his forties in good health and CMV-seropositive. CDR3 in DNA: TGTGCCAGCAGCTTGCACCTAGCGGGGGGGTACAATGAGCAGTTCTTC. It codes for CASSLHLAGGYNEQFF.